Each of the 18 T cell receptor beta chains below was sequenced from the same sample in a study of OX40 agonist ivuxolimab in advanced cancers. Sequencing used immunoSEQ multiplex PCR; TCRdb keeps in-frame clones, though not all of them. This sample has around 94,000 clones, with about 92% found just once. The sequenced sample was CD4+ or CD8+ T cells sorted from blood, obtained in a trial of the OX40 agonist ivuxolimab. The receptors shown here come from an adult with an advanced solid tumor such as melanoma, head and neck, liver or kidney cancer.

This clone has more than one count but fewer than ten. The chain joins TRBV27 to TRBJ1-1; possible D gene TRBD1, 5 bases. This CDR3 comprises 11 residues. The ends were cut back, 8 bases at V and 7 bases at J, with 11 bases in the middle. The germline gives CDR1 MNHEY, CDR2 SMNVEV (reference sequence). The CDR3 coding sequence is TGTGCCAGCGGACCAGGGATTGAAGCTTTCTTT. This encodes CASGPGIEAFF.

The chain joins TRBV5-1 to TRBJ2-3, with 12 bases lining up with TRBD2. In germline, CDR1 is SGHRS, CDR2 YFSETQ. This CDR3 has 14 amino acids. The V segment lost 6 bases and the J segment 6 bases; nucleotides outside the gene matches: 5. CDR3 region: CASKLAGGTDTQYF. DNA of the CDR3: TGCGCCAGCAAACTAGCGGGGGGAACGGATACGCAGTATTTT. The variable domain in full, with the rest retrieved from reference TRBV5-1 and TRBJ2-3, is KAGVTQTPRYLIKTRGQQVTLSCSPISGHRSVSWYQQTPGQGLQFLFEYFSETQRNKGNFPGRFSGRQFSNSRSEMNVSTLELGDSALYLCASKLAGGTDTQYFGPGTRLTVL.

This clone has just one count. The rearrangement uses TRBV6-5 and TRBJ2-7; D unresolved. V was clipped by 5 bases and J by 3 bases, with 11 bases between them. The germline V gene has CDR1 MNHEY and CDR2 SVGAGI. This CDR3 has 13 residues. The CDR3 is CASSEAVYYEQYF. The CDR3 nucleotides are TGTGCCAGCAGTGAAGCTGTATACTACGAGCAGTACTTC.

The rearrangement joins TRBV7-8 to TRBJ2-2; possibly TRBD2 for D (6 bases). V gave up 5 bases and J gave up 3 bases, with 16 bases separating them. This CDR3 is built from 16 residues. The germline V gene encodes CDR1 SGHVS and CDR2 FQNEAQ. The CDR3 region is CASSRFLRGDTGELFF. The CDR3 coding sequence is TGTGCCAGCAGCCGATTCCTCCGCGGGGACACCGGGGAGCTGTTTTTT.

V gene TRBV4-3 combines with J gene TRBJ2-5; 7 positions match TRBD1. The CDR3 is 16 residues long. The junction had 11 bases not matched to a gene; V was cut back by 4 bases and J by 3 bases. Per germline, CDR1 LGHNA and CDR2 YSLEER. This chain's CDR3 is CASSRDRVFGEETQYF. In DNA form, the CDR3 reads TGCGCCAGCAGCCGCGACAGGGTTTTTGGTGAAGAGACCCAGTACTTC.

CDR3 bases: TGTGCCAGCAGCGTAGGGGGAAGTAACTACGAGCAGTACTTC. Its protein product is CASSVGGSNYEQYF. The rearrangement uses TRBV9 and TRBJ2-7; D is ambiguous. This CDR3 has 14 amino acids. The V end lost 0 bases, the J end lost 3 bases, and 10 bases lay between the germline ends. The V gene's germline CDR1 is SGDLS and CDR2 YYNGEE.

This CDR3 reads CASSQAVTSGSYEQYF. The CDR3 nucleotides read TGTGCCAGCAGCCAAGCGGTTACTAGCGGATCCTACGAGCAGTACTTC. V gene TRBV4-2 combines with J gene TRBJ2-7, with 8 bases matching TRBD2. The CDR3 runs to 16 residues. The V segment lost 1 base and the J segment 1 base; nucleotides outside the gene matches: 6. Germline V gene data show CDR1 as LGHNA and CDR2 as YNFKEQ.

The chain carries TRBV13 and TRBJ2-1; 16 bases agree with TRBD2. Germline assignment: CDR1 PRHDT and CDR2 FYEKMQ (reference sequence). The CDR3 length is 19 residues. V lost 5 bases and J lost 3; bases outside the gene matches: 10. The DNA of the CDR3 is TGTGCCAGCAGCACGGGACTAGCGGGAGGGCCGGGGGGCTACAATGAGCAGTTCTTC. Translating gives CASSTGLAGGPGGYNEQFF.

The V gene is TRBV19, the J gene TRBJ1-1, with a possible D match to TRBD1 (5 bases). CDR1 and CDR2 (germline): LNHDA, SQIVND (reference sequence). This CDR3 comprises 12 residues. V lost 6 bases to trimming and J lost 5 bases, with 10 bases between them. CDR3 sequence reads: CASRFEGTEAFF. The CDR3, as DNA: TGTGCCAGTAGGTTTGAGGGGACTGAAGCTTTCTTT.

The rearrangement joins TRBV6-1 to TRBJ2-1, with D possibly TRBD1 on 6 matching bases. V lost 1 base and J lost 4, with 11 bases in between. CDR1 MNHNS and CDR2 SASEGT come from the germline V gene. The CDR3 has 15 amino acids. The CDR3 nucleotides read TGTGCCAGCAGTGAAGGTAAAGGGGGTTACAATGAGCAGTTCTTC. This gives the protein CASSEGKGGYNEQFF.

This chain connects TRBV29-1 to TRBJ2-7; 7 bases line up with TRBD2. This CDR3 contains 14 residues. With 6 bases clipped from V and 2 bases from J, the junction kept 10 bases outside the gene matches. Germline CDR1 SQVTM, CDR2 ANQGSEA. CDR3 DNA sequence: TGCAGCGTGACGGGGGAGGGGCGGACCTACGAGCAGTACTTC. As protein: CSVTGEGRTYEQYF.

The rearrangement joins TRBV4-1 to TRBJ2-2; D ambiguous. The CDR3 runs 16 residues. V gave up 0 bases and J gave up 2 bases, with 10 bases separating them. Germline V gene lookup returns CDR1 MGHRA and CDR2 YSYEKL. CDR3 nucleotides: TGCGCCAGCAGCCAAGAAGAACGGAAAAACACCGGGGAGCTGTTTTTT. It codes for CASSQEERKNTGELFF.

This clone has a single count. The V gene is TRBV7-9, the J gene TRBJ2-7; TRBD1 aligns across 7 bases. The CDR3 has 13 residues. Germline CDR1 SEHNR, CDR2 FQNEAQ (reference sequence). V was pared by 7 bases and J by 3 bases, with 6 bases of the junction left unmatched. The CDR3 reads CASTGTDYYEQYF. The CDR3 DNA reads TGTGCCAGCACCGGGACAGATTACTACGAGCAGTACTTC.

The CDR3 loop reads CASSPSYRGVGEKLFF. The CDR3 DNA follows: TGCGCCAGCAGCCCCTCTTACAGGGGAGTAGGGGAAAAACTGTTTTTT. This chain connects TRBV4-1 to TRBJ1-4; the match to TRBD1 covers 7 bases. V shed 4 bases and J 8 bases; nucleotides not matched to a gene: 13. This CDR3 region has 16 residues. Germline V gene lookup returns CDR1 MGHRA and CDR2 YSYEKL.

The J gene is TRBJ2-1, the V gene TRBV2, with D hard to call. Germline values: CDR1 SNHLY, CDR2 FYNNEI. The CDR3 is made up of 15 amino acids. The V end was cut by 6 bases, the J end by 2 bases, with 14 bases between. The CDR3 region has the DNA TGTGCCAGCAGAGGAGTCAATCCCCCCTACAATGAGCAGTTCTTC. Protein product: CASRGVNPPYNEQFF.

CDR3 sequence: CSVEPEGYGYTF. Written as DNA, the CDR3 is TGCAGCGTTGAACCGGAGGGCTATGGCTACACCTTC. This chain links TRBV29-1 with TRBJ1-2; no clear D. The CDR3 sequence is 12 residues long. V dropped 2 bases and J dropped 4 bases, with 8 bases sitting between them. Looked up from germline, CDR1 is SQVTM and CDR2 is ANQGSEA.

This chain's CDR3 is CASSGGSGINEQYF. The CDR3 DNA reads as TGTGCCAGCAGTGGGGGCTCAGGGATCAACGAGCAGTACTTC. The J gene is TRBJ2-7, the V gene TRBV6-1, with D maybe TRBD1 (5 bases). V lost 4 bases, J lost 5 bases, and 15 bases lay in between. Germline CDR1 is MNHNS and CDR2 is SASEGT. The CDR3 totals 14 residues.

The rearrangement uses TRBV9 and TRBJ1-3; 7 bases map to TRBD1. The CDR3 is 16 amino acids. With 4 bases clipped from V and 1 base from J, the junction kept 8 bases outside the gene matches. Per the germline V gene, CDR1 is SGDLS and CDR2 is YYNGEE. CDR3 sequence (DNA): TGTGCCAGCAGCTCGGGACAGTACATATCTGGAAACACCATATATTTT. It translates to CASSSGQYISGNTIYF.